The 10 T cell receptor beta chains presented below share a single source sample, sequenced in a study of regulatory T cells in long-lasting Graves disease. Arm-PCR of CDR3 regions and iRepertoire HTBI primers were the basis on which TCR beta libraries were built. TCRdb reanalysed the multiplex PCR reads using MiXCR and keeps one entry per CDR3 protein. The data contain under 450,000 distinct CDR3 sequences, 15% to 20% of them seen just once; the ten biggest clones take up 20%. Time point in this sample: newly diagnosed GD, antithyroid drugs for less than 3 months. The authors made the TCR library using RNA they extracted from PBMCs. These data are also associated with another study on T cells in Graves' hyperthyroidism and ophthalmopathy.

The sample was peripheral blood mononuclear cells (PBMCs), taken at new diagnosis, from a patient treated with antithyroid drugs. These receptors were taken from a woman aged 18-29 years with Graves disease.

This clonotype has at least ten counts. This chain links TRBV20-1 with TRBJ1-1; a possible D gene is TRBD1 (6 bases). The CDR3 contains 12 residues. V lost 0 bases and J lost 6, with 8 bases in between. Germline V gene data show CDR1 as DFQATT and CDR2 as SNEGSKA (reference sequence). The CDR3 bases are TGCAGTGCTAGAGACAGGGGCCCTGAAGCTTTCTTT. This sequence encodes CSARDRGPEAFF.

There are many counts of this clonotype. The chain uses TRBV20-1 and TRBJ2-2; D uncertain. The V and J ends lost 5 bases and 7 bases respectively, with 11 bases between them. Germline V gene sequence: CDR1 DFQATT, CDR2 SNEGSKA (reference sequence). The CDR3 sequence is 12 residues long. The CDR3 DNA reads TGCAGTGCTTTAAACACGGACGGGGAGCTGTTTTTT. It encodes CSALNTDGELFF.

There are many counts of this clonotype. J is TRBJ1-5 and V is TRBV12-3 or TRBV12-4; unclear D gene. This CDR3 spans 11 amino acids. The V end was cut by 1 base, the J end by 12 bases, with 7 bases between. CDR3 residues: CASSLGTDQHF. For the CDR3, the DNA is TGTGCCAGCAGTTTAGGTACAGACCAGCATTTT.

Ten or more counts support this clonotype. The CDR3 DNA reads TGTGCCAGCAGTTACGAGGGGGCGGGGGCCAACGTCCTGACTTTC. The encoded protein is CASSYEGAGANVLTF. The chain recombines TRBV6-5 with TRBJ2-6, with TRBD1 identical over 7 bases. Trimming took 2 bases from V and 4 from J; bases not matched to a gene: 2. The CDR3 is made up of 15 amino acids. CDR1 is MNHEY and CDR2 is SVGAGI in the germline V gene.

The sample holds many counts of this clonotype. This chain connects TRBV10-3 to TRBJ1-1, with a weak D call TRBD1 (5 bases). From germline, CDR1 is ENHRY and CDR2 SYGVKD. Trimming removed 7 bases at V and 6 bases at J, with 18 bases between. The CDR3 extends over 14 amino acids. DNA of the CDR3: TGTGCCATCAACCAGCAGGGCGGCGGCGCTGAAGCTTTCTTT. This translates into CAINQQGGGAEAFF.

V is TRBV9 and J is TRBJ1-4, with D tentatively TRBD1 (5 bases). Deletions cut 0 bases from V and 2 bases from J, with 8 bases between. The CDR3 loop spans 15 amino acids. Germline V gene lookup returns CDR1 SGDLS and CDR2 YYNGEE. The CDR3 bases are TGTGCCAGCAGCGTAGAGGGGTCGACTAATGAAAAACTGTTTTTT. Translated: CASSVEGSTNEKLFF.

The J gene is TRBJ2-1, the V gene TRBV7-3, with TRBD1 identical over 10 bases. There are 14 residues in the CDR3. From germline, CDR1 is SGHTA and CDR2 FQGTGA. V trimming: 5 bases; J trimming: 7 bases; junction bases outside the gene matches: 5. CDR3 protein: CASSGGQGGNEQFF. In DNA form, the CDR3 reads TGTGCCAGCAGCGGCGGACAGGGGGGGAATGAGCAGTTCTTC. Full variable domain (outside the CDR3, taken from reference TRBV7-3 and TRBJ2-1): GAGVSQTPSNKVTEKGKYVELRCDPISGHTALYWYRQSLGQGPEFLIYFQGTGAADDSGLPNDRFFAVRPEGSVSTLKIQRTERGDSAVYLCASSGGQGGNEQFFGPGTRLTVL.

The V call is TRBV5-1, the J call TRBJ2-7, with 8 bases lining up with TRBD2. V trimming: 0 bases; J trimming: 12 bases; junction bases outside the gene matches: 5. The CDR3 has 12 amino acids. The germline V gene encodes CDR1 SGHRS and CDR2 YFSETQ. The CDR3 spells CASSLAGGVLYF. CDR3 bases: TGCGCCAGCAGCTTGGCCGGGGGGGTCCTGTACTTC.

This clonotype appeared many times. The V and J genes are TRBV24-1 and TRBJ2-1, with 12 bases fitting TRBD2. The CDR3 has 16 amino acids. The germline V gene has CDR1 KGHDR and CDR2 SFDVKD. The trim removed 3 bases at V and 7 bases at J, leaving 6 bases unmatched. The CDR3 spells CATSDPSGGASNEQFF. The CDR3 DNA follows: TGTGCCACCAGTGATCCTAGCGGGGGGGCAAGTAATGAGCAGTTCTTC.

This clonotype was seen only a few times. The chain uses TRBV6-1 and TRBJ1-2, with D possibly matching TRBD1 (6 bases). CDR3 size: 12 residues. Germline CDR1 MNHNS, CDR2 SASEGT. V lost 4 bases to trimming and J lost 5 bases, with 8 bases between them. This chain's CDR3 is CASSGQAYGYTF. In nucleotides, the CDR3 is TGTGCCAGCAGTGGACAGGCATATGGCTACACCTTC.